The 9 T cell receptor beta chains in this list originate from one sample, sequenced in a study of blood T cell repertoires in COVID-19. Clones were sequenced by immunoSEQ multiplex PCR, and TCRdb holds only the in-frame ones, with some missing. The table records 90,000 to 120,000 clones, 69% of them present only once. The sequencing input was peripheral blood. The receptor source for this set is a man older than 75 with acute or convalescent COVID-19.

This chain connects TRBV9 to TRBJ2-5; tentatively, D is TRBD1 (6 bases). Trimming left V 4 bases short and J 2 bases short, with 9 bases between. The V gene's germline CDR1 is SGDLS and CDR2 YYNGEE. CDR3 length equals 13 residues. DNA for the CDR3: TGTGCCAGCAGCCGGGACATTCAAGAGACCCAGTACTTC. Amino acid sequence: CASSRDIQETQYF.

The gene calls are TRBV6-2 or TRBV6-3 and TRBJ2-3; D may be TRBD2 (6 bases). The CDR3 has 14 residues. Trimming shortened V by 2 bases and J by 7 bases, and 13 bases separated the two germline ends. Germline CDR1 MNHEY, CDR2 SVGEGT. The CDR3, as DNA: TGTGCCAGCAGTTACGAGCTTAGCGGAAATACGCAGTATTTT. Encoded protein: CASSYELSGNTQYF.

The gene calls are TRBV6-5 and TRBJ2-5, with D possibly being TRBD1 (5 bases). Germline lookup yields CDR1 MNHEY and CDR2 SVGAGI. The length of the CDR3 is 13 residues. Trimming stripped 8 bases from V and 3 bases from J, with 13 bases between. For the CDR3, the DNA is TGTGCCAGCCGCAGAAGGGGCGAAGAGACCCAGTACTTC. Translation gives CASRRRGEETQYF.

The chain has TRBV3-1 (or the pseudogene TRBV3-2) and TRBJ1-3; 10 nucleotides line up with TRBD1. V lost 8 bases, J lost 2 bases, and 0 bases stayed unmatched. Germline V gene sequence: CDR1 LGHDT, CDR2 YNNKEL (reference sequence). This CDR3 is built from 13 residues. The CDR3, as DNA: TGTGCCAGCGGACAGGGGGCTGGAAACACCATATATTTT. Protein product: CASGQGAGNTIYF.

The DNA of the CDR3 is TGTGCCAGTATGGCTGGCCACACTGAAGCTTTCTTT. Translated, it gives CASMAGHTEAFF. The gene calls are TRBV19 and TRBJ1-1; the D is unclear. V lost 7 bases and J 3 bases, leaving 9 bases between the germline ends. The CDR3 has 12 residues. CDR1 and CDR2 (germline): LNHDA, SQIVND (reference sequence).

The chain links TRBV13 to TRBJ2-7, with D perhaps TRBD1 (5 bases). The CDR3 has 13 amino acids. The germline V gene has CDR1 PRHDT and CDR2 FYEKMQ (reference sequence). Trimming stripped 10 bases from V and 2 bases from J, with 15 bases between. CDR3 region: CATSREGAYEQYF. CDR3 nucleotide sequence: TGTGCCACCTCAAGGGAAGGGGCCTACGAGCAGTACTTC.

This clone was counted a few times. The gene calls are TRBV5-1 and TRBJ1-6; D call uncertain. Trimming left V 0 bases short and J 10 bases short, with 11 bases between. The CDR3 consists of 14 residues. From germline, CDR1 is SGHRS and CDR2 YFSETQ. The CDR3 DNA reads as TGCGCCAGCAGCTTGGGCAGCTCGGGATCACCCCTCCACTTT. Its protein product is CASSLGSSGSPLHF.

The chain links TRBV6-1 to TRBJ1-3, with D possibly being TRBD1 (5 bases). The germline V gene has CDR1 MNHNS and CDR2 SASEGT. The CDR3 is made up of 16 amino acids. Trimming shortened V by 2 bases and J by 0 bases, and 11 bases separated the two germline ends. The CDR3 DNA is TGTGCCAGCAGTGAACATACAGGAAGCTCTGGAAACACCATATATTTT. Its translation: CASSEHTGSSGNTIYF.

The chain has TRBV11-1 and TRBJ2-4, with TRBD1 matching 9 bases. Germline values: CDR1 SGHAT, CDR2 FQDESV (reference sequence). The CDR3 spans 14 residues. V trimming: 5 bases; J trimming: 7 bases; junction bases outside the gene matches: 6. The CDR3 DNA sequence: TGTGCCAGCAGCCCCGGGACAGGGAATAACATTCAGTACTTC. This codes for CASSPGTGNNIQYF.